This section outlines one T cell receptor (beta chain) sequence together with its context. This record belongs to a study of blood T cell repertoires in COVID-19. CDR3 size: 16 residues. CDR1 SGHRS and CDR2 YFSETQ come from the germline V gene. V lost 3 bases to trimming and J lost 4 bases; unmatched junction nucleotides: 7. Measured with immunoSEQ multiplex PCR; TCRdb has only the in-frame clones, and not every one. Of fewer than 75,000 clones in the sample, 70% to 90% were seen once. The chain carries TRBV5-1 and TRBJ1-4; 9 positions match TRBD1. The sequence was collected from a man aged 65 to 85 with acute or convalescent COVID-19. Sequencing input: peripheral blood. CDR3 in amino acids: CASSSGQGSYNEKLFF. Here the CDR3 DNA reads TGCGCCAGCAGCTCAGGACAGGGGAGTTATAATGAAAAACTGTTTTTT.